The source of this TCR beta chain is a study of blood T cell repertoires in COVID-19. The protocol was immunoSEQ multiplex PCR, while the TCRdb copy is restricted to in-frame clones and leaves out a portion. Of about 230,000 clones listed, over 65% are singletons. Germline V gene data show CDR1 as LGHNA and CDR2 as YSLEER. The CDR3 spans 14 residues. V was trimmed by 0 bases and J by 6 bases, leaving 9 bases between them. The clonotype comes from a woman in her 70s with active or convalescent COVID-19. Sequenced input: peripheral blood. The V and J genes are TRBV4-3 and TRBJ2-1, with D hard to call. CDR3 bases: TGCGCCAGCAGCCAAGAAAGAGGCTTCAATGAGCAGTTCTTC. Translating it yields CASSQERGFNEQFF.